This T cell receptor beta chain emerged from a study of glioma-infiltrating T cells. The CDR3 is 16 amino acids. In germline, CDR1 is LGHNA, CDR2 YSLEER. V dropped 0 bases and J dropped 3 bases, with 14 bases sitting between them. Amplification of TCR alpha and beta CDR3 regions from RNA used iRepertoire nested multiplex PCR. TCRdb re-analysed the multiplex PCR reads in MiXCR, keeping a single row per CDR3 protein. The sample includes about 140,000 distinct CDR3 sequences, about 39% of them seen just once. The specimen sequenced was glioma tissue, nonneoplastic brain tissue, or PBMCs (not recorded which). This receptor was identified in a human donor with low-grade glioma or glioblastoma, undergoing nonglioma brain surgery, or in good health (not recorded which). The rearrangement links TRBV4-3 to TRBJ1-2, with D perhaps TRBD1 (6 bases). The chain's CDR3 is CASSQDLRTDHYGYTF. Here the CDR3 DNA reads TGCGCCAGCAGCCAAGATTTGAGGACAGACCACTATGGCTACACCTTC.